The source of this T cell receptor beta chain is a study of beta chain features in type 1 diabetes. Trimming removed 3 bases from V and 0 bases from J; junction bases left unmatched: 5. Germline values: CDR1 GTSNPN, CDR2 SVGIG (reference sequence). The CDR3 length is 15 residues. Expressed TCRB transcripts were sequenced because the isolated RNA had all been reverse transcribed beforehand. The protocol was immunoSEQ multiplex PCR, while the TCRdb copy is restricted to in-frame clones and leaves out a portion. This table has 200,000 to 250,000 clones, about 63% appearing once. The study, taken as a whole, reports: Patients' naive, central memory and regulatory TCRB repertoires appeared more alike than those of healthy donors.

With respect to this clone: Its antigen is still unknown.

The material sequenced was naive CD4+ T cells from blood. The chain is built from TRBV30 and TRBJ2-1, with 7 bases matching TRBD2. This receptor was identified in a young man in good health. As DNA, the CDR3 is TGTGCCTGGAGGGCAGGCGGGAGCTCCTACAATGAGCAGTTCTTC. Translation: CAWRAGGSSYNEQFF.